The 3 T cell receptor beta chains presented below share a single source sample, sequenced in a study of T cells expressing NK-cell markers. TCRdb derives one entry per CDR3 protein from the 5' RACE reads, leaving out DNA. The sample data list 350,000 to 400,000 distinct CDR3 sequences. Sequencing was performed on blood T cells: a sorted CD56 or NKG2C T cell subset, CD4+ or CD8+ T cells, or bulk PBMC T cells (not recorded which). The origin of the receptors is a woman between 45 and 60 years old in good health.

This chain joins TRBV29-1 and TRBJ2-7; TCRdb lists TRBD2, though no DNA is available to test this call. Per the germline V gene, CDR1 is SQVTM and CDR2 is ANQGSEA. The CDR3 sequence is 18 residues long. The CDR3 loop reads CSVEDPASGIGSPDEQYF.

The V and J genes are TRBV7-8 and TRBJ1-3. Germline assignment: CDR1 SGHVS and CDR2 FQNEAQ. The CDR3 is 13 amino acids. This CDR3 is CASSLEPGNTIYF.

This CDR3 is CASSFRAGTGTYNEQFF. The J gene is TRBJ2-1, the V gene TRBV5-1; the TRBD1 assignment by TCRdb is unverifiable without DNA. The CDR3 loop spans 17 amino acids. Germline loops: CDR1 SGHRS, CDR2 YFSETQ.